This T cell receptor beta chain stems from a study of metastatic and nonmetastatic thyroid tumors. Study as a whole: Peripheral blood and tumor or nodule samples from malignant and benign thyroid patients were compared. Findings of the study overall: Significantly higher TCR beta diversity was reportedly seen in malignant thyroid tumors than benign nodules, in blood and tumor.

This CDR3 is built from 16 residues. Germline values: CDR1 MNHEY, CDR2 SVGAGI. Trimming removed 0 bases from V and 4 bases from J, with 16 bases in between. This clone has more than one count but fewer than ten. The antigen remains undetermined. No patient received treatment before thyroid surgery. Study processing details: To classify distant metastasis in papillary thyroid cancer, a model was built from CDR3 differences across clinicopathological groups. TCRdb re-called the PCR reads through MiXCR. The V and J calls were not made by the authors but by TCRdb's processing. Counted here are around 19,000 clones, around 34% occurring once; the ten biggest clones make up roughly 30%.

The receptor comes from a female donor with papillary thyroid cancer or a benign thyroid nodule (not recorded which). Some clones in this sample may be carry-over from other donors' samples. The sequencing input was tumor tissue. This rearrangement joins TRBV6-5 to TRBJ2-7, with TRBD1 as a possible D gene (6 bases). CDR3 residues: CASSYSISGRGYEQYF. In DNA, the CDR3 is TGTGCCAGCAGTTACTCGATCTCCGGCAGGGGTTACGAGCAGTACTTC.